The present entry profiles one TCR beta chain with its context. Original processing notes: The assay estimated nucleated cells by amplifying reference gene primers. TCRdb's table, derived via immunoSEQ multiplex PCR, lists solely in-frame clones and lacks some. V and J calls and clone size follow that table, whereas D and trimming were derived from the DNA. The table has about 88,000 clones, 90% seen once; the top ten hold 6.5% to 8.5%. The CDR3 sequence is 13 residues long. The germline V gene has CDR1 MNHEY and CDR2 SMNVEV (reference sequence). Deletions cut 7 bases from V and 6 bases from J, with 15 bases between. The data were taken from a study of blood T cell repertoires in COVID-19. Across the whole study: Sites across the United States, Italy and Spain contributed samples from acute and convalescent COVID-19.

The receptor comes from a man between 18 and 29 years old with COVID-19, enrolled during active disease. The sequencing sample was made of peripheral blood. This chain connects TRBV27 to TRBJ1-1; D not certain. In DNA, the CDR3 is TGTGCCAGCACCCCGGGAGGGTTTTCTGAAGCTTTCTTT. The encoded protein is CASTPGGFSEAFF.